This entry features one TCR beta chain sequence. What it binds is not known. The PCR contained 60 Vbeta and 13 Jbeta primers. The table came from immunoSEQ multiplex PCR; TCRdb's copy has only in-frame clones and leaves some out. The sample yields about 110,000 clones, under 90% seen once. Unrecorded immune exposure was likely among donors, who were nominally healthy when sampled. Trimming pared 5 bases from V and 5 bases from J, leaving 22 bases between. Germline CDR1 reads SGHTA; CDR2 reads FQGNSA. The CDR3 has 17 residues. The data stem from a study of cytomegalovirus exposure and HLA in healthy donors. Study results and limitations: The study had only CMV serostatus as immune exposure information. The authors later linked a missense DCLRE1C variant to TCR beta V- and J-gene trimming.

Sequenced input: PBMCs. This clonotype was sampled from a woman aged 25-40 years in good health and CMV-seronegative. V usage is TRBV7-2 and J usage is TRBJ2-1; D may be TRBD2 (7 bases). This CDR3 is CASSPVIGGGNNNEQFF. Written as DNA, the CDR3 is TGTGCCAGCAGCCCCGTCATAGGGGGAGGGAACAACAATGAGCAGTTCTTC.